This T cell receptor beta chain is drawn from a study of shared T cell receptors in the human thymus. Germline lookup yields CDR1 SGDLS and CDR2 YYNGEE. The length of the CDR3 is 14 residues. V was trimmed by 0 bases and J by 6 bases, leaving 12 bases between them. Points on this clone: In the same sample, other DNA sequences code for this CDR3.

Clones were sequenced by immunoSEQ multiplex PCR, and TCRdb holds only the in-frame ones, with some missing. The sample contains about 660,000 clones, approximately 88% of which appear only once. The data were also submitted as part of a second study, on human thymus T cells. This second study notes: Thymic tissue was derived from resections collected during corrective heart surgery.

This TCR was sampled from a boy less than two years old with a congenital heart defect. This chain joins TRBV9 and TRBJ1-2; tentatively, D is TRBD1 (6 bases). The sequenced material came from thymocytes. CDR3 sequence: CASSVVGGKDGYTF. CDR3 DNA: TGTGCCAGCAGCGTAGTAGGGGGTAAAGATGGCTACACCTTC.